A single sample gave rise to the 7 T cell receptor beta chains below, sequenced in a study of post-analysis software for immune sequencing data. These receptors lack a known antigen. Each TCR beta cDNA library carried unique molecular identifiers. TCRdb re-derived calls from the PCR reads in MiXCR, one entry per CDR3 protein. The sample contains hundreds of thousands of distinct CDR3 sequences, just under 30% of which appear only once. Overall study findings and caveats: With TRBV5-6, TRBV5-1 and TRBV20-1 included, about 5 TRBV segments were more frequent in patients than in controls.

Material: blood. Receptors were obtained from a girl between 5 and 17 years old with multiple sclerosis.

The chain uses TRBV20-1 and TRBJ1-6; 7 bases align to TRBD1. Trimming at V came to 0 bases and at J to 15 bases, leaving 8 bases not matched to a gene. CDR3 length equals 13 residues. CDR1 and CDR2 from the germline V gene are DFQATT and SNEGSKA (reference sequence). CDR3 amino acids: CSAREQQGFILHF. CDR3 DNA sequence: TGCAGTGCTAGAGAACAACAGGGGTTTATCCTCCACTTT.

CDR3 coding DNA: TGTGCCAGCAGCCCGGAGCCCCCTGGGGCCAACGTCCTGACTTTC. It encodes CASSPEPPGANVLTF. The chain couples TRBV7-2 to TRBJ2-6; no firm D call. V was shortened by 5 bases and J by 2 bases, with 10 bases between the two germline ends. The CDR3 length is 15 residues. Germline values: CDR1 SGHTA, CDR2 FQGNSA.

This clonotype has only a few counts. As DNA, the CDR3 is TGCAGTGCTAGAGATCCTACAGCGAACACTGAAGCTTTCTTT. Protein sequence: CSARDPTANTEAFF. The V and J genes are TRBV20-1 and TRBJ1-1; D ambiguous. Germline V CDR1 and CDR2: DFQATT, SNEGSKA (reference sequence). This CDR3 has 14 amino acids. The V and J ends lost 0 bases and 1 base respectively, with 9 bases between them.

The chain combines TRBV5-1 with TRBJ1-2; 7 nucleotides line up with TRBD1. The CDR3 totals 15 residues. CDR1 SGHRS and CDR2 YFSETQ come from the germline V gene. J gave up 4 bases and V 4 bases, and 10 bases lay outside the gene matches. The chain's CDR3 is CASSQVPGQTYGYTF. For the CDR3, the DNA is TGCGCCAGCAGCCAAGTACCGGGACAGACCTATGGCTACACCTTC.

This clonotype was picked up a small number of times. The genes are TRBV4-1 and TRBJ1-6, with 7 bases aligning to TRBD1. Germline assignment: CDR1 MGHRA and CDR2 YSYEKL. The length of the CDR3 is 15 residues. Germline trimming cut 0 bases from V and 9 bases from J; bases unmatched to any gene: 5. CDR3: CASSQDRGTASPLHF. The CDR3 nucleotides read TGCGCCAGCAGCCAAGACAGGGGGACAGCTTCACCCCTCCACTTT.

Notes on this clonotype: One end of the junction fails to match germline, which may point to a read error. The V and J genes are TRBV15 and TRBJ2-7; 7 bases align to TRBD1. Germline V gene lookup returns CDR1 LNHNV and CDR2 YYDKDF (reference sequence). The CDR3 is 13 amino acids. This CDR3 reads CATSRDLDRALYF. The DNA for the CDR3 is TGCGCCACCAGCAGAGATTTAGACAGGGCGCTGTACTTC. The full variable domain, with the rest looked up from reference TRBV15 and TRBJ2-7, is DAMVIQNPRYQVTQFGKPVTLSCSQTLNHNVMYWYQQKSSQAPKLLFHYYDKDFNNEADTPDNFQSRRPNTSFCFLDIRSPGLGDTAMYLCATSRDLDRALYFGPGTRLTVT.

The J gene is TRBJ2-1, the V gene TRBV20-1; 7 bases align to TRBD2. This CDR3 contains 15 residues. The ends lost 3 bases at V and 4 bases at J; junction bases unmatched: 9. The germline V gene has CDR1 DFQATT and CDR2 SNEGSKA (reference sequence). CDR3 DNA: TGCAGTGCTAGGTCCGGACTAGGGCCATACAATGAGCAGTTCTTC. It yields the protein CSARSGLGPYNEQFF.